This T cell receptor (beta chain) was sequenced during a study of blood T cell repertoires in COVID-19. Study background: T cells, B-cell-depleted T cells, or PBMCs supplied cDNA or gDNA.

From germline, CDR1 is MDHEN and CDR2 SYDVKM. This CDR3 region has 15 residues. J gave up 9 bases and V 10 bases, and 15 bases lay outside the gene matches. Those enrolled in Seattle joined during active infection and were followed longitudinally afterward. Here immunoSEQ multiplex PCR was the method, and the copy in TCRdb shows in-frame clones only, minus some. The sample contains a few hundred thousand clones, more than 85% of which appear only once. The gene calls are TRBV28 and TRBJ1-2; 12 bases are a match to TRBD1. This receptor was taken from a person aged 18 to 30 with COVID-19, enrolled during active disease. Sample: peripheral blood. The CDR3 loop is CATYSPGTGGVSYTF. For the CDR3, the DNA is TGTGCCACCTACTCCCCCGGGACAGGGGGCGTGAGCTACACCTTC.